Presented here are 26 T cell receptor beta chains from one specimen sequenced in a study of tumor and adjacent non-tumor tissue in lung cancer. RNA was extracted from bulk tissue without any cell sorting. The library came from three nested PCR rounds adapted from ARM-PCR protocols. TCRdb used MiXCR to reprocess the multiplex PCR reads, holding one entry per CDR3 protein. Found here are 200,000 to 250,000 distinct CDR3 sequences, 70% to 75% of them singletons; the top ten hold approximately 26%. Material for sequencing was lung tumor tissue. The receptors were sampled from a man between 60 and 75 years old with non-small cell lung cancer.

Concerning this clonotype: A junction boundary mismatches the germline segment, possibly from a read error. The chain has TRBV29-1 and TRBJ2-1; D is possibly TRBD1 or TRBD2 (6 bases each). Germline CDR1 is SQVTM and CDR2 is ANQGSEA. The CDR3 totals 14 residues. The CDR3 loop is CSAEVLTGANEHFF. The CDR3 nucleotides read TGCAGCGCTGAAGTTCTGACGGGGGCAAATGAGCACTTCTTC.

This clonotype was recorded a few times. This chain uses TRBV29-1 with TRBJ1-2; 7 bases match TRBD1. This CDR3 has 12 amino acids. After removal of 7 bases from V and 3 bases from J, the junction contained 5 bases not matched to a gene. Germline CDR1 and CDR2: SQVTM and ANQGSEA. The CDR3 is CSAGQGDYGYTF. CDR3 coding DNA: TGCAGCGCGGGTCAGGGGGACTATGGCTACACCTTC.

Details on this clonotype: A much larger clone lies a single base off, so this may be a read error. The gene calls are TRBV11-2 and TRBJ2-5; 11 nucleotides align to TRBD2. The CDR3 loop spans 18 amino acids. Per the germline V gene, CDR1 is SGHAT and CDR2 is FQNNGV. The V segment lost 5 bases and the J segment 4 bases; nucleotides outside the gene matches: 15. The CDR3 nucleotides read TGTGCCAGCAGCACCCGACTAGCGGGGAGTACCATAGGAGAGACCCAGTACTTC. It specifies CASSTRLAGSTIGETQYF.

With respect to this clonotype: Sequence at one end of the junction differs from germline and may be a read error. The CDR3, as DNA: TGCGCCAGCAGTCATAGGCCTAGCGGGATACAAGAGATCCAGTACTTC. Translation: CASSHRPSGIQEIQYF. The chain recombines TRBV4-1 with TRBJ2-5; 9 bases agree with TRBD2. The CDR3 extends over 16 amino acids. CDR1 is MGHRA and CDR2 is YSYEKL in the germline V gene.

V is TRBV6-5 and J is TRBJ2-2; D is unclear. CDR1 MNHEY and CDR2 SVGAGI come from the germline V gene. Trimming shortened V by 5 bases and J by 1 base, and 11 bases separated the two germline ends. The CDR3 sequence is 15 residues long. The CDR3, as DNA: TGTGCCAGCAGTCGCGACAACATGAACACCGGGGAGCTGTTTTTT. Translation gives CASSRDNMNTGELFF.

Comments on this clonotype: This sequence may be a read error, since a much larger clone differs from it by one base. V gene TRBV20-1 combines with J gene TRBJ1-6; possible D gene TRBD1, 5 bases. Trimming removed 3 bases at V and 7 bases at J, with 16 bases between. CDR1 DFQATT and CDR2 SNEGSKA come from the germline V gene (reference sequence). This CDR3 is 15 amino acids long. The CDR3 DNA reads as TGCAGTGCTAGGGAGGAGTACAGGATCAATTCACCCCTCCACTTT. Translation: CSAREEYRINSPLHF.

Worth noting for this clonotype: Given the absence of the conserved phenylalanine or tryptophan at the CDR3 end, a read error is likely. J is TRBJ2-2 and V is TRBV11-1, with 8 bases identical to TRBD1. CDR3 length: 16 amino acids. Per the germline V gene, CDR1 is SGHAT and CDR2 is FQDESV (reference sequence). The CDR3 coding sequence is TGTGCCATCAGCTTTTGGTCAGGGGGCGCGCCCGGGGAGCTGTTTTAT. This codes for CAISFWSGGAPGELFY.

In the case of this clonotype: At one end, the junction sequence differs from germline, possibly due to a read error. The genes are TRBV6-1 and TRBJ2-7, with D perhaps matching TRBD1 or TRBD2 (5 bases each). The CDR3 is 14 residues long. Germline CDR1 is MNHNS and CDR2 is SASEGT. CDR3 protein: CASSEAHRGAEQYF. CDR3 bases: TGTGCCAGCAGTGAAGCGCATAGGGGAGCCGAGCAATACTTC.

The rearrangement uses TRBV5-5 and TRBJ1-2, with no clear D. This CDR3 region has 14 residues. The germline V and J ends were trimmed by 4 bases and 8 bases, with 18 bases remaining between them. Germline assignment: CDR1 SGHKS and CDR2 YYEKEE (reference sequence). The CDR3 loop reads CASSPEPRTQGYTF. CDR3 DNA sequence: TGTGCCAGCAGCCCCGAGCCCAGGACGCAAGGCTACACCTTC.

About this clonotype: Sequence at one end of the junction differs from germline and may be a read error. The rearrangement joins TRBV4-3 to TRBJ2-1; tentatively, D is TRBD2 (5 bases). The CDR3 consists of 14 residues. From germline, CDR1 is LGHNA and CDR2 YSLEER. The CDR3 sequence is CAISQGSSYNEQFF. DNA for the CDR3: TGCGCCATCAGCCAAGGGAGCTCCTACAATGAGCAGTTCTTC.

Only one count was recorded for this clonotype. One junction end disagrees with the germline gene, perhaps due to a read error. This sequence joins TRBV12-3 or TRBV12-4 and TRBJ1-1, with 7 bases that match TRBD1. This CDR3 contains 16 residues. CDR3 region: CASARGTARMNTETFF. CDR3 coding DNA: TGTGCCAGCGCCAGGGGGACGGCTAGGATGAACACTGAAACTTTCTTT.

The chain couples TRBV11-3 to TRBJ2-3, with D possibly being TRBD2 (6 bases). The CDR3 runs 15 residues. CDR1 is SGHNT and CDR2 is YENEEA in the germline V gene. The ends were cut back, 3 bases at V and 6 bases at J, with 16 bases in the middle. DNA for the CDR3: TGTGCCAGCAGCTTGAGGAGGGTCGGTGGCGATACGCAGTATTTT. Protein sequence: CASSLRRVGGDTQYF. The variable domain in full, with the rest retrieved from reference TRBV11-3 and TRBJ2-3, is EAGVVQSPRYKIIEKKQPVAFWCNPISGHNTLYWYLQNLGQGPELLIRYENEEAVDDSQLPKDRFSAERLKGVDSTLKIQPAELGDSAVYLCASSLRRVGGDTQYFGPGTRLTVL.

The V and J genes are TRBV21-1 and TRBJ2-7; TRBD1 was called by the table and not checked on the DNA. TRBV21-1 is marked as a pseudogene. CDR3 length: 16 residues. The CDR3 DNA follows: TGTGCCAGCAGCCTCAAACAGGGACGAATCTCCTACGAGCAGTATTTC. Translation gives CASSLKQGRISYEQYF.

For this clonotype: Given a much more abundant clone one base away, this may be a read error. This CDR3 is CSVVGGHGYTF. The CDR3 DNA reads TGCAGCGTTGTGGGAGGGCATGGCTACACCTTC. The V call is TRBV29-1, the J call TRBJ1-2; D remains unclear. V dropped 4 bases and J dropped 6 bases, with 9 bases sitting between them. CDR1 and CDR2 (germline): SQVTM, ANQGSEA. This CDR3 has 11 residues.

This clonotype was counted a single time. A read error may explain this, as a much larger clone is one base away. The chain has TRBV4-2 and TRBJ2-1, with TRBD2 identical over 13 bases. The CDR3 is made up of 16 amino acids. Trimming took 0 bases from V and 7 from J; bases not matched to a gene: 3. Germline CDR1 reads LGHNA; CDR2 reads YNFKEQ. The CDR3 spells CASSQETSGRSNEQFF. CDR3 in DNA: TGTGCCAGCAGCCAAGAGACTAGCGGGAGGAGTAATGAGCAGTTCTTC.

Note on this clonotype: With a much larger clone just one base away, this may be a read error. In this CDR3 the conserved last residue, phenylalanine or tryptophan, is missing, so a read error is likely. J is TRBJ2-1 and V is TRBV5-6; 7 positions agree with TRBD2. The trim removed 0 bases at V and 0 bases at J, leaving 3 bases unmatched. Germline CDR1 and CDR2: SGHDT and YYEEEE. The CDR3 is 16 amino acids. The CDR3 DNA follows: TGTGCCAGCAGCTTGGGAGCGGGGACCTCCTACAATGAGCAGTTCTTA. Translating gives CASSLGAGTSYNEQFL.

To note about this clonotype: The germline gene is not matched at one end of the junction; a read error may be the cause. The V gene is TRBV20-1, the J gene TRBJ2-7; 9 bases agree with TRBD2. Germline CDR1 DFQATT, CDR2 SNEGSKA (reference sequence). The CDR3 consists of 15 residues. The CDR3 is CSAFLAGSGSYVQYF. CDR3 DNA sequence: TGCAGTGCTTTTCTAGCGGGGAGCGGGTCCTACGTGCAGTACTTC.

This clonotype was detected a few times. Given a much more abundant clone one base away, this may be a read error. The gene calls are TRBV11-2 and TRBJ2-5; 9 bases align to TRBD1. The CDR3 is 15 amino acids. CDR1 and CDR2 from the germline V gene are SGHAT and FQNNGV. V dropped 4 bases and J dropped 5; count of bases not matched to a gene: 8. CDR3 loop: CASSYVTGGHETQYF. CDR3 sequence (DNA): TGTGCCAGCAGCTACGTGACAGGGGGGCACGAGACCCAGTACTTC.

In the case of this clonotype: Likely a read error: the CDR3 ends without its conserved phenylalanine or tryptophan. The chain recombines TRBV5-1 with TRBJ1-4; D is uncertain. Germline values: CDR1 SGHRS, CDR2 YFSETQ. The CDR3 is 15 amino acids. CDR3 in DNA: TGCGCCAGCAACTTGAACACCGCAACTAATGAAAAACTGTTTATC. Its translation: CASNLNTATNEKLFI.

About this clonotype itself: Compared with germline, one end of the junction differs, possibly owing to a read error. The chain is built from TRBV19 and TRBJ2-3, with D unclear. This CDR3 has 13 residues. Per the germline V gene, CDR1 is LNHDA and CDR2 is SQIVND (reference sequence). The CDR3 is CATSIEVGDTQYF. CDR3 nucleotide sequence: TGTGCCACTAGTATAGAAGTGGGGGATACGCAGTATTTT.

In its sample, this clonotype was seen a few times. A much bigger clone sits one base away, suggesting this may be a read error. The chain uses TRBV7-9 and TRBJ1-5, with no clear D. Germline CDR1 SEHNR, CDR2 FQNEAQ (reference sequence). The CDR3 is made up of 12 amino acids. The CDR3 sequence is CASSVGDRPHHF. CDR3 coding DNA: TGTGCCAGCAGCGTTGGCGACCGACCCCATCATTTT.

Concerning this clonotype itself: A read error is possible here, since a much larger clone lies one base away. The CDR3 protein is CASAANRSYEQYF. The CDR3 DNA is TGCGCCAGCGCAGCGAACAGATCCTACGAGCAGTACTTC. The chain combines TRBV5-1 with TRBJ2-7, with unresolved D. This CDR3 is 13 amino acids long. V gave up 7 bases and J gave up 1 base, with 12 bases separating them. The germline V gene has CDR1 SGHRS and CDR2 YFSETQ.

About this clonotype itself: With a much larger clone just one base away, this may be a read error. The chain recombines TRBV4-3 with TRBJ1-1; the D is unclear. V dropped 0 bases and J dropped 7 bases, with 12 bases sitting between them. The length of the CDR3 is 14 residues. Per germline, CDR1 LGHNA and CDR2 YSLEER. In DNA form, the CDR3 reads TGCGCCAGCAGCCAAGATACGTTTGGGCATGAAGCTTTCTTT. This codes for CASSQDTFGHEAFF.

About this clonotype: No conserved phenylalanine or tryptophan ends this CDR3, so it is likely a read error. The gene calls are TRBV11-3 and TRBJ2-4; D is perhaps TRBD2 (5 bases). V was trimmed by 3 bases and J by 3 bases, leaving 12 bases between them. CDR1 and CDR2 from the germline V gene are SGHNT and YENEEA. This CDR3 has 15 residues. This CDR3 reads CASSLGGHGKNIQYY. For the CDR3, the DNA is TGTGCCAGCAGCTTGGGCGGGCATGGCAAAAACATTCAGTACTAC.

In regard to this clonotype: Here the CDR3 omits its conserved ending phenylalanine or tryptophan, so a read error is the likely source. V usage is TRBV11-2 and J usage is TRBJ2-3, with a possible D match to TRBD2 (6 bases). Germline V gives CDR1 SGHAT, CDR2 FQNNGV. The CDR3 has 19 residues. As DNA, the CDR3 is TGTACCAGCATCGACAGCGTGACTAGGGGCGCTAGGGGCACAGATACGCAGTATTCT. It encodes CTSIDSVTRGARGTDTQYS.

This clonotype came up once. Since no conserved phenylalanine or tryptophan closes the CDR3, a read error is the likely cause. The chain combines TRBV4-1 with TRBJ2-5; D ambiguous. There are 14 residues in the CDR3. CDR1 is MGHRA, CDR2 YSYEKL, per germline. The CDR3 DNA reads TGCACCAGCAGCCAAGGCAGCCACCAAGAGACCCAGTACCTC. Protein sequence: CTSSQGSHQETQYL.